The 15 T cell receptor delta chains below come from one sample, sequenced in a study of gamma delta lymphoproliferative disorders and STAT genes. PBMCs from patients and controls supplied the genomic DNA for sequencing. TCRdb re-identified clones in the multiplex PCR reads via CATT. Of about 540 delta-chain clones in the sample, roughly 2% are singletons; the top ten hold around 90%. Sequencing input: blood. Receptors were obtained from a human donor in good health.

Worth noting for this clone: TCRdb's entry gives the protein of a much larger clone, which mismatches this DNA's translation at residue 3, likely from a read error; the protein reported here is translated from the DNA. The rearrangement links TRDV1 to TRDJ1, with D tentatively TRDD2 or TRDD3 (5 bases each). Germline CDR1 TSWWSYY, CDR2 QGS. This CDR3 region has 19 residues. The CDR3 DNA reads TGTGCTTTTGGGGAACTAACCTACGGCCCGATACAATACACCGATAAACTCATCTTT. Residues: CAFGELTYGPIQYTDKLIF.

This clone was detected many times. No V gene was called, though TRDJ1 was called as the J gene; no check of the table's D call, TRDD3, against the DNA was made. The CDR3 covers 14 residues. The CDR3 coding sequence is TGTGCCTCCCCACCACTGGGGGCAACCGATAAACTCATCTTT. Its translation is CASPPLGATDKLIF.

This clone came up a few times. TCRdb attributes to this sequence the protein of a much larger clone, which differs from the DNA translation at residue 11; a read error is likely, and the protein displayed is translated from the DNA. This chain uses TRDV2 with TRDJ1; 10 bases are shared with TRDD3. The CDR3 is 20 amino acids. Per germline, CDR1 GEAIGNYY and CDR2 EKD. The V gene end was trimmed by 0 bases and the J gene end by 0 bases; junction bases not matched to a gene: 15. Here the CDR3 reads CACDTGRWGICRPYTDKLIF. The CDR3 nucleotides read TGTGCCTGTGACACCGGACGCTGGGGGATATGTCGCCCGTACACCGATAAACTCATCTTT.

This clone was detected only a few times. TCRdb's listed protein matches a much larger clone and diverges from this DNA's translation at residue 16, likely through a read error; the protein shown comes from the DNA. The chain is built from TRDV2 and TRDJ1; 12 bases match TRDD3. Germline-derived CDR1 and CDR2 are GEAIGNYY and EKD. The CDR3 totals 20 residues. CDR3 bases: TGTGCCTGTGACACCGGACGCTGGGGGATACGTCGCCCGTACACCGGTAAACTCATCTTT. Its translation is CACDTGRWGIRRPYTGKLIF.

To note about this clone: This likely came from a read error, as a far larger clone is one base away. The sample carries other DNA sequences with the same CDR3. This chain connects TRDV2 to TRDJ1; TRDD3 matches 12 bases. CDR3 length: 20 residues. Germline V gives CDR1 GEAIGNYY, CDR2 EKD. CDR3 in amino acids: CACDTGRWGIRRPYTDKLIF. Here the CDR3 DNA reads TGTGCCTGTGACACCGGACGCTGGGGGATACGTCGCCCGTACACCGATAAGCTCATCTTT.

This clone was counted a few times. The protein that TCRdb holds for this DNA derives from a much larger clone and differs from the translated DNA at residue 13, which likely indicates a read error; the protein shown here is translated from the DNA. The chain employs TRDV2 and TRDJ3; TRDD3 matches at 7 bases. The germline V gene encodes CDR1 GEAIGNYY and CDR2 EKD. This CDR3 contains 19 residues. The DNA for the CDR3 is TGTGCCTGTGACACGGCTGGGGGTGTGAGCTCCTGGGTCACCCGACAGATGTTTTTC. This codes for CACDTAGGVSSWVTRQMFF.

In regard to this clone: The protein that TCRdb holds for this DNA derives from a much larger clone and differs from the translated DNA at residue 4, which likely indicates a read error; the protein shown here is translated from the DNA. The V gene is TRDV2, the J gene TRDJ3, with 7 bases matching TRDD3. Germline V lookup: CDR1 GEAIGNYY, CDR2 EKD. This CDR3 spans 19 amino acids. With V trimmed by 5 bases and J by 0 bases, 12 bases remained unmatched. The CDR3: CACVTAGGVSSWDTRQMFF. The CDR3 region has the DNA TGTGCCTGTGTCACGGCTGGGGGTGTGAGCTCCTGGGACACCCGACAGATGTTTTTC.

A remark on this clone: The likely explanation is a read error, given a far larger clone one base away. This specimen includes other DNA sequences encoding the same CDR3. The V gene is TRDV1, the J gene TRDJ1; D may be TRDD2 or TRDD3 (6 bases each). Trimming stripped 1 base from V and 3 bases from J, with 24 bases between. Looked up from germline, CDR1 is TSWWSYY and CDR2 is QGS. This CDR3 is 19 amino acids long. CDR3 in amino acids: CALGEQWGSYRYAADKLIF. The CDR3 bases are TGTGCTCTTGGGGAACAGTGGGGTTCCTATCGATACGCTGCCGATAAACTCATCTTT.

This clone occurred many times. This likely stems from a read error, as it lies one base from a far larger clone. Other DNA sequences in the sample encode the same CDR3. This chain joins TRDV1 and TRDJ1; TRDD2 agrees at 9 bases. This CDR3 is 25 amino acids long. The V and J ends lost 3 bases and 0 bases, in that order; junction bases with no gene match: 32. Germline CDR1 reads TSWWSYY; CDR2 reads QGS. The CDR3 bases are TGTGCTCTTGGGGACCTCCCCCACCTTCCTACGGGGACTCGCCTGGGCTTCAAGTACACCGATAAACTCATCTTT. It encodes CALGDLPHLPTGTRLGFKYTDKLIF.

As for this clone: A far larger clone is one base from this, pointing to a likely read error. Other DNA sequences within the sample encode an identical CDR3. The chain is built from TRDV1 and TRDJ1, with D possibly TRDD2 on 6 matching bases. Germline CDR1 is TSWWSYY and CDR2 is QGS. The CDR3 runs to 22 residues. The chain's CDR3 is CALGELALFLRPGVHGTDKLIF. The DNA of the CDR3 is TGTGCTCTTGGAGAACTCGCTCTCTTCCTCCGGCCGGGGGTTCATGGTACCGATAAACTCATCTTT.

This clone was counted only a few times. For this DNA, TCRdb reports the protein of a much larger clone, which diverges at residue 18, most likely from a read error; the protein presented here is translated directly from the DNA. The gene calls are TRDV1 and TRDJ1; a weak D match, TRDD2 (6 bases). The V and J ends lost 0 bases and 6 bases respectively, with 35 bases between them. The germline V gene encodes CDR1 TSWWSYY and CDR2 QGS. The CDR3 totals 22 residues. Here the CDR3 reads CALGELALFLRPGVHGTNKLIF. Here the CDR3 DNA reads TGTGCTCTTGGGGAACTCGCTCTCTTCCTCCGGCCGGGGGTTCATGGTACCAATAAACTCATCTTT.

This clone was detected only a few times. This likely came from a read error, as a far larger clone is one base away. The sample carries other DNA sequences with the same CDR3. The chain combines TRDV2 with TRDJ1, with 12 bases that match TRDD3. The CDR3 length is 20 residues. CDR1 is GEAIGNYY and CDR2 is EKD in the germline V gene. DNA for the CDR3: TGTGCCTGCGACACCGGACGCTGGGGGATACGTCGCCCGTACACCGATAAACTCATCTTT. Protein sequence: CACDTGRWGIRRPYTDKLIF.

In this sample, this clone turned up a few times. It differs at one base from a far larger clone, so likely a read error. Other DNA sequences of this sample code for an identical CDR3. The V call is TRDV1, the J call TRDJ1, with a tentative D call TRDD3 (5 bases). The germline V and J ends were trimmed by 3 bases and 7 bases, with 33 bases remaining between them. Germline CDR1 reads TSWWSYY; CDR2 reads QGS. This CDR3 comprises 20 residues. The chain's CDR3 is CALGDPRLPGWGRGHVKLIF. The CDR3 DNA is TGTGCTCTTGGGGATCCCCGCCTCCCTGGTTGGGGTAGAGGGCATGTTAAACTCATCTTT.

This clone has more than one count but fewer than ten. A far larger clone is only one base removed, so a read error is likely. Additional DNA sequences in this sample encode the identical CDR3. This chain connects TRDV1 to TRDJ2, with TRDD3 matching over 8 bases. The CDR3 has 24 residues. Germline V gene lookup returns CDR1 TSWWSYY and CDR2 QGS. This CDR3 is CALGELTRSPTYWGLTPLTAQLFF. The CDR3 nucleotides are TGTGCTCTTGGGGAACTTACCCGCTCCCCTACTTACTGGGGGTTGACACCCTTGACAGCCCAACTCTTCTTT.

With respect to this clone: A read error likely explains this, since a far larger clone differs by one base. Different DNA sequences within this sample yield the same CDR3. This rearrangement joins TRDV1 to TRDJ2; TRDD3 matches at 8 bases. Germline V gene data show CDR1 as TSWWSYY and CDR2 as QGS. The CDR3 is made up of 24 amino acids. The CDR3 sequence: CALGELTRSPTYWGLTPLTAQLFF. The CDR3 DNA is TGTGCTCTTGGGGAACTTACCCGCTCCCCTACTTACTGGGGGTTGACACCCTTGACAGCACAACTTTTCTTT.